Shown below are 27 T cell receptor beta chains from a single sample sequenced in a study of T-cell memory formation after mild COVID-19. TCRdb recomputed calls from the 5' RACE reads with MiXCR, one row per CDR3 protein. The sample records about 390,000 distinct CDR3 sequences, about 21% being singletons. Specimen: PBMCs or a T cell subset sorted from them (not recorded which). The receptor set was obtained from an adult woman who had mild COVID-19 (a few samples of this study predate the infection). Cell type and time point are not known.

The CDR3 DNA is TGTGCCAGCAGTTACGAGACCCGACTAGCACCTCACGAGCAGTACTTC. It specifies CASSYETRLAPHEQYF. The rearrangement uses TRBV6-2 or TRBV6-3 and TRBJ2-7, with TRBD2 matching 7 bases. The CDR3 covers 16 residues. Trimming cost V 2 bases and J 5 bases; bases outside gene matches: 12. CDR1 is MNHEY and CDR2 is SVGEGT in the germline V gene.

The chain has TRBV7-9 and TRBJ1-1, with D possibly matching TRBD1 (6 bases). The germline V gene has CDR1 SEHNR and CDR2 FQNEAQ (reference sequence). Trimming took off 6 bases at V and 7 bases at J, with 21 bases between the two ends. This CDR3 has 15 residues. The CDR3: CASRTWEDSSIEAFF. For the CDR3, the DNA is TGTGCCAGCAGGACGTGGGAGGACAGCAGTATTGAAGCTTTCTTT.

This clonotype occurred a few times. This chain links TRBV4-2 with TRBJ1-2, with D hard to call. The CDR3 extends over 15 amino acids. Trimming cost V 1 base and J 0 bases, with 9 bases left between them. Germline-derived CDR1 and CDR2 are LGHNA and YNFKEQ. The CDR3 here is CASSQAEGANYGYTF. In nucleotides, the CDR3 is TGTGCCAGCAGCCAAGCCGAGGGTGCTAACTATGGCTACACCTTC.

This clonotype was seen many times. J is TRBJ2-3 and V is TRBV5-1; TRBD2 might be the D (6 bases). The CDR3 runs to 15 residues. Germline V gene sequence: CDR1 SGHRS, CDR2 YFSETQ. The germline V and J ends were trimmed by 6 bases and 6 bases, with 20 bases remaining between them. CDR3 DNA: TGCGCCAGCATGCTTGCCCCCGGAGGGGCTGATACGCAGTATTTT. Amino acid sequence: CASMLAPGGADTQYF.

The chain has TRBV12-3 or TRBV12-4 and TRBJ1-4, with a tentative D call TRBD1 (5 bases). The V end was cut by 6 bases, the J end by 7 bases, with 12 bases between. This CDR3 has 13 residues. CDR3 residues: CASRMQGTEKLFF. Written as DNA, the CDR3 is TGTGCCAGCAGAATGCAGGGAACTGAAAAACTGTTTTTT.

The sample holds a few counts of this clonotype. V is TRBV12-3 or TRBV12-4 and J is TRBJ2-7; a weak D match, TRBD1 (6 bases). Deletions cut 3 bases from V and 1 base from J, with 7 bases between. The CDR3 is made up of 13 amino acids. CDR3 bases: TGTGCCAGCAGTTTTGGACAGTCCTACGAGCAGTACTTC. Its protein is CASSFGQSYEQYF.

The genes are TRBV5-6 and TRBJ2-4; the D call may be TRBD1 or TRBD2 (6 bases each). The germline gives CDR1 SGHDT, CDR2 YYEEEE. This CDR3 spans 15 amino acids. V was shortened by 2 bases and J by 0 bases, with 9 bases between the two germline ends. CDR3 amino acids: CASSFRGLAKNIQYF. The CDR3, as DNA: TGTGCCAGCAGCTTCCGGGGGCTAGCCAAAAACATTCAGTACTTC. Based on the CDR3 plus reference TRBV5-6 and TRBJ2-4, the full variable domain is DAGVTQSPTHLIKTRGQQVTLRCSPKSGHDTVSWYQQALGQGPQFIFQYYEEEERQRGNFPDRFSGHQFPNYSSELNVNALLLGDSALYLCASSFRGLAKNIQYFGAGTRLSVL.

CDR3 DNA: TGTGCCAGCAGCCAAGTGGAGGGAGACAGGAGTTTCACAGATACGCAGTATTTT. It encodes CASSQVEGDRSFTDTQYF. V and J are TRBV4-2 and TRBJ2-3; D possibly uses TRBD1 or TRBD2 (6 bases each). Germline V CDR1 and CDR2: LGHNA, YNFKEQ. V was pared by 1 base and J by 2 bases, with 19 bases between. The length of the CDR3 is 18 residues.

The chain joins TRBV29-1 to TRBJ2-7, with 7 nucleotides matching TRBD1. The V gene end was trimmed by 6 bases and the J gene end by 3 bases; junction bases not matched to a gene: 11. The germline V gene has CDR1 SQVTM and CDR2 ANQGSEA. The CDR3 length is 14 residues. CDR3 bases: TGCAGCGTCCTCGGTGGACAGGATGGCTACGAGCAGTACTTC. This translates into CSVLGGQDGYEQYF.

The V call is TRBV9, the J call TRBJ2-1, with 12 bases fitting TRBD2. Germline V CDR1 and CDR2: SGDLS, YYNGEE. The CDR3 is 16 residues long. The ends lost 4 bases at V and 6 bases at J; junction bases unmatched: 8. The CDR3 nucleotides are TGTGCCAGCAGCCCCCGACTAGCGGGAGCTCTCAATGAGCAGTTCTTC. Protein: CASSPRLAGALNEQFF.

This clonotype was picked up one time. This chain links TRBV6-4 with TRBJ1-1; D is possibly TRBD1 (6 bases). Germline values: CDR1 MRHNA, CDR2 SNTAGT. The CDR3 consists of 14 residues. V dropped 2 bases and J dropped 5 bases, with 12 bases sitting between them. The CDR3 DNA reads TGTGCCAGCAGTGACGGCGAGGGGGGAACTGAAGCTTTCTTT. Encoded protein: CASSDGEGGTEAFF.

This clonotype was found a few times. The chain couples TRBV4-3 to TRBJ2-7, with D perhaps being TRBD1 or TRBD2 (6 bases each). The length of the CDR3 is 17 residues. Germline values: CDR1 LGHNA, CDR2 YSLEER. The V end lost 6 bases, the J end lost 0 bases, and 21 bases lay between the germline ends. The CDR3 DNA follows: TGCGCCAGCAGTCTCGGAGGGCCAGGGGAAAGCTCCTACGAGCAGTACTTC. Its translation: CASSLGGPGESSYEQYF.

This clonotype was observed a few times. This chain uses TRBV6-5 with TRBJ2-7, with D possibly TRBD2 on 5 matching bases. The CDR3 contains 13 residues. Germline lookup yields CDR1 MNHEY and CDR2 SVGAGI. V shed 0 bases and J shed 4 bases, with 7 bases lying between them. CDR3 bases: TGTGCCAGCAGTTACTCCGGGGAGTACGAGCAGTACTTC. Translated, it gives CASSYSGEYEQYF.

This clonotype turned up a few times. The chain joins TRBV5-1 to TRBJ2-1; TRBD2 matches at 8 bases. This CDR3 region has 19 residues. Germline lookup yields CDR1 SGHRS and CDR2 YFSETQ. Losses at the gene ends were 3 bases for V and 4 bases for J; bases not matched to a gene: 18. The CDR3 reads CASSSLQGSGAGLYNEQFF. The CDR3 bases are TGCGCCAGCAGCTCCCTCCAAGGTAGCGGGGCCGGGCTATACAATGAGCAGTTCTTC. Filled out from reference TRBV5-1 and TRBJ2-1, the complete variable domain reads KAGVTQTPRYLIKTRGQQVTLSCSPISGHRSVSWYQQTPGQGLQFLFEYFSETQRNKGNFPGRFSGRQFSNSRSEMNVSTLELGDSALYLCASSSLQGSGAGLYNEQFFGPGTRLTVL.

This clonotype was counted many times. This sequence joins TRBV5-5 and TRBJ2-1, with TRBD1 matching over 10 bases. Germline loops: CDR1 SGHKS, CDR2 YYEKEE (reference sequence). J was trimmed by 6 bases and V by 4 bases; bases with no gene match: 4. The CDR3 is 14 residues long. In nucleotides, the CDR3 is TGTGCCAGCAGCCCTGGACAGGGGGGCAATGAGCAGTTCTTC. Translation gives CASSPGQGGNEQFF.

The chain employs TRBV5-1 and TRBJ1-1; unclear D gene. V was pared by 4 bases and J by 5 bases, with 12 bases between. This CDR3 spans 13 amino acids. Germline-derived CDR1 and CDR2 are SGHRS and YFSETQ. This chain's CDR3 is CASSATLGTEAFF. CDR3 in DNA: TGCGCCAGCAGCGCGACTCTGGGGACTGAAGCTTTCTTT.

This clonotype was counted at least ten times. V and J are TRBV6-6 and TRBJ1-1; unclear D gene. V lost 6 bases, J lost 2 bases, and 19 bases lay in between. This CDR3 is 16 amino acids long. Germline CDR1 is MNHNY and CDR2 is SVGAGI (reference sequence). This chain's CDR3 is CASRRNPQRGNTEAFF. In DNA form, the CDR3 reads TGTGCCAGCAGGAGAAACCCGCAACGAGGCAACACTGAAGCTTTCTTT.

This chain links TRBV2 with TRBJ2-1; D remains unclear. The CDR3 contains 14 residues. The V gene lost 6 bases and the J gene lost 8 bases, with 17 bases spanning the gap. In germline, CDR1 is SNHLY, CDR2 FYNNEI. The CDR3 nucleotides are TGTGCCAGCAGGTTGGGGTCTGGCTGGGATGAGCAGTTCTTC. This translates into CASRLGSGWDEQFF.

The rearrangement uses TRBV5-1 and TRBJ1-4, with D perhaps TRBD1 (6 bases). Trimming left V 4 bases short and J 4 bases short, with 11 bases between. Germline CDR1 is SGHRS and CDR2 is YFSETQ. The CDR3 totals 14 residues. The CDR3 region is CASSVGQHNEKLFF. CDR3 nucleotides: TGCGCCAGCAGCGTCGGACAGCATAATGAAAAACTGTTTTTT.

This clonotype was picked up a small number of times. The chain has TRBV25-1 and TRBJ1-5; no definite D call. Germline-derived CDR1 and CDR2 are MGHDK and SYGVNS. CDR3 length equals 12 residues. The ends were cut back, 1 base at V and 9 bases at J, with 7 bases in the middle. The CDR3 loop reads CASSELGGPQHF. Here the CDR3 DNA reads TGTGCCAGCAGTGAATTGGGCGGGCCCCAGCATTTT.

The chain joins TRBV18 to TRBJ1-5; D perhaps matches TRBD1 (6 bases). V was pared by 2 bases and J by 1 base, with 15 bases between. Germline CDR1 KGHSH, CDR2 LQKENI. This CDR3 is 17 amino acids long. This CDR3 is CASSPEKVRGSNQPQHF. CDR3 coding DNA: TGTGCCAGCTCACCAGAAAAAGTAAGGGGGAGCAATCAGCCCCAGCATTTT.

This clonotype occurred many times. This chain links TRBV4-1 with TRBJ2-3; 10 nucleotides match TRBD2. The CDR3 has 16 amino acids. CDR1 MGHRA and CDR2 YSYEKL come from the germline V gene. The trim removed 2 bases at V and 2 bases at J, leaving 4 bases unmatched. CDR3 residues: CASSQSLAGVTDTQYF. The CDR3 DNA sequence: TGCGCCAGCAGCCAATCCCTAGCGGGGGTCACAGATACGCAGTATTTT.

V is TRBV30 and J is TRBJ1-2; the D gene is possibly TRBD1 (6 bases). Germline CDR1 and CDR2: GTSNPN and SVGIG (reference sequence). The CDR3 spans 14 residues. Trimming removed 1 base at V and 5 bases at J, with 14 bases between. The CDR3 is CAWSGLDRFYGYTF. The CDR3 region has the DNA TGTGCCTGGAGTGGGTTAGACAGGTTTTATGGCTACACCTTC.

This clonotype turned up a few times. The V gene is TRBV4-2, the J gene TRBJ2-1; 10 bases map to TRBD2. Germline CDR1 and CDR2: LGHNA and YNFKEQ. V trimming: 0 bases; J trimming: 2 bases; junction bases outside the gene matches: 4. CDR3 length: 17 amino acids. Here the CDR3 reads CASSQDQSGGAYNEQFF. CDR3 bases: TGTGCCAGCAGCCAAGATCAAAGCGGGGGGGCCTACAATGAGCAGTTCTTC.

The rearrangement joins TRBV12-3 or TRBV12-4 to TRBJ2-1; TRBD2 matches 8 bases. V lost 7 bases to trimming and J lost 10 bases; unmatched junction nucleotides: 15. The CDR3 spans 15 residues. The CDR3 DNA reads TGTGCCAGCAACCCCCCGAACCAGCGGGAGAACGAGCAGTTCTTC. Protein sequence: CASNPPNQRENEQFF.

This clonotype was found once. This chain uses TRBV7-6 with TRBJ2-1, with D perhaps TRBD2 (5 bases). Germline CDR1 is SGHVS and CDR2 is FNYEAQ. Trimming left V 7 bases short and J 11 bases short, with 18 bases between. This CDR3 region has 13 residues. The CDR3 DNA sequence: TGTGCCAGCACCGGACTGGAGCCGGGTAAGCAGTTCTTC. Translating gives CASTGLEPGKQFF.

This clonotype was detected only a few times. The chain has TRBV12-3 or TRBV12-4 and TRBJ1-1; the D is unclear. V was clipped by 2 bases and J by 0 bases, with 10 bases between them. The CDR3 is made up of 15 amino acids. CDR3 DNA: TGTGCCAGCAGTTTAAGCTATCCCTTGAACACTGAAGCTTTCTTT. The encoded protein is CASSLSYPLNTEAFF.